This T cell receptor (beta chain) came from a study of T cell changes during pregnancy in multiple sclerosis. TCRdb's table, derived via immunoSEQ multiplex PCR, lists solely in-frame clones and lacks some. The sample holds 65,000 to 75,000 clones; more than 90% are singletons and the top ten take roughly 3.3%. The J segment lost 8 bases and the V segment lost 4 bases, leaving 8 bases of the junction unmatched. Germline CDR1 reads SGHDT; CDR2 reads YYEEEE. The CDR3 has 13 residues. The receptor's source is a female donor in good health, enrolled as a control in a pregnancy study. The chain links TRBV5-6 to TRBJ1-2; 7 bases are shared with TRBD1. The sample was peripheral blood, taken after pregnancy. CDR3 sequence (DNA): TGTGCCAGCAGCGGGGACAGCCTTAGGGGCTACACCTTC. Translation: CASSGDSLRGYTF. The full variable domain, with the rest looked up from reference TRBV5-6 and TRBJ1-2, is DAGVTQSPTHLIKTRGQQVTLRCSPKSGHDTVSWYQQALGQGPQFIFQYYEEEERQRGNFPDRFSGHQFPNYSSELNVNALLLGDSALYLCASSGDSLRGYTFGSGTRLTVV.